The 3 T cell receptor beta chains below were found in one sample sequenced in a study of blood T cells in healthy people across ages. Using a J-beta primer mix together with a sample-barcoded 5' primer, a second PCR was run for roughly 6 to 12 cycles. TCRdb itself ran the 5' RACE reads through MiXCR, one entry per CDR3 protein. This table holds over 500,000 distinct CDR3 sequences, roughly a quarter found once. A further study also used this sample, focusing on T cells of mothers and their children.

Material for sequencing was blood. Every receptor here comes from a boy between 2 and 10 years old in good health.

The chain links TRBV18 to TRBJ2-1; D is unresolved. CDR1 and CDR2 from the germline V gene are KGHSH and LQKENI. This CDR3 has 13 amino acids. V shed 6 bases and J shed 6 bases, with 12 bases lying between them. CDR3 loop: CASSSEAGNEQFF. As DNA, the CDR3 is TGTGCCAGCTCGTCCGAGGCCGGCAATGAGCAGTTCTTC.

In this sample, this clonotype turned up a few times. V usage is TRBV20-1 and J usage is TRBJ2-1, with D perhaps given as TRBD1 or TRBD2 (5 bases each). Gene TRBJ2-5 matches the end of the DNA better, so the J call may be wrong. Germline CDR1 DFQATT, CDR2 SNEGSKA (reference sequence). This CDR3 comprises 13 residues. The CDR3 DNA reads TGCAGTGCTATCGGTAGAGGGGAGGAGACCCAGTACTTC. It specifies CSAIGRGEETQYF.

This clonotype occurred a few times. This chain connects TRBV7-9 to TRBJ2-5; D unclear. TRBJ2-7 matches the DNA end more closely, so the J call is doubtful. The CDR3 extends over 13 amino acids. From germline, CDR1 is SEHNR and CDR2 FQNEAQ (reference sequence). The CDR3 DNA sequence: TGTGCCAGCAGTTCCACTGAAACCTACGAGCAGTACTTC. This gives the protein CASSSTETYEQYF.